This TCR beta chain came from a study of shared clonotypes between healthy human individuals. Study-wide results and limits: On the whole, naive subsets had larger estimated richness than memory subsets had.

The CDR3 contains 13 residues. The V and J ends lost 3 bases and 1 base respectively, with 5 bases between them. Germline V gene lookup returns CDR1 SGHTA and CDR2 FQGTGA. The table came from immunoSEQ multiplex PCR; TCRdb's copy has only in-frame clones and leaves some out. The table records over 2 million clones, about nine tenths of them present only once. This clone showed up just once. Its antigen is undetermined. At the DNA level, this CDR3 is encoded by other sequences in the same sample as well. This chain joins TRBV7-3 and TRBJ2-3; D not certain. The sequence was collected from a young man in good health. Some clones in this sample may be carry-over from other donors' samples. The specimen sequenced was naive CD4+ T cells from PBMCs. Stated subset: CD45RA+ positively selected. DNA for the CDR3: TGTGCCAGCAGCTTTTCAGGCACAGATACGCAGTATTTT. Amino acid sequence: CASSFSGTDTQYF.